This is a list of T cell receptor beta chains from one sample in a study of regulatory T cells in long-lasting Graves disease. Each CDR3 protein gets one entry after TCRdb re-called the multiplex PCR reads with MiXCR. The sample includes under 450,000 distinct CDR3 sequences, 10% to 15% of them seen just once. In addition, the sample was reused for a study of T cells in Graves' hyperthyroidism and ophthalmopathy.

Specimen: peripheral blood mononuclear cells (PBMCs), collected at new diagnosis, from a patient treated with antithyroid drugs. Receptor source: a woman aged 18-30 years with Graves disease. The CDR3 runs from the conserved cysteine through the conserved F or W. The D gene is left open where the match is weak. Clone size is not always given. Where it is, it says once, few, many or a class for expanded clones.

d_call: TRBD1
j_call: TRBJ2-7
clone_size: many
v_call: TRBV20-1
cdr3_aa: CSARKQGGYTYEQYF
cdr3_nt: TGCAGTGCTAGAAAACAGGGGGGCTATACCTACGAGCAGTACTTC

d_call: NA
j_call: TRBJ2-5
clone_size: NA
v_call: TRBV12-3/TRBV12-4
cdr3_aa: CASSLGPGYGVQETQYF
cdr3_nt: TGTGCCAGCAGTTTAGGGCCCGGCTATGGCGTCCAAGAGACCCAGTACTTC

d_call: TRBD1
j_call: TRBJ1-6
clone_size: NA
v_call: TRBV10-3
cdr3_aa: CAISEEWGQYNSPLHF
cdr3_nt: TGTGCCATCAGTGAAGAGTGGGGACAGTATAATTCACCCCTCCACTTT

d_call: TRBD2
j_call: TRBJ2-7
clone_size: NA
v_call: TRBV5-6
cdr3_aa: CASSLEGRVPYEQYF
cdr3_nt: TGTGCCAGCAGCTTGGAGGGGAGGGTCCCCTACGAGCAGTACTTC

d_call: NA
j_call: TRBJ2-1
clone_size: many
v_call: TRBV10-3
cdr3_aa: CAISDAPGKAYSYNEQFF
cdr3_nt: TGTGCCATCAGTGATGCCCCAGGCAAGGCGTACTCCTACAATGAGCAGTTCTTC

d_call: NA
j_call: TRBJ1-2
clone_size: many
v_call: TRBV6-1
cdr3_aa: CASREDRDYGYTF
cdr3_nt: TGTGCCAGCAGAGAGGACAGAGACTATGGCTACACCTTC

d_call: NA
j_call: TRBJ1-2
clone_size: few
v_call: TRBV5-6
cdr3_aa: CASSLAGGRNYGYTF
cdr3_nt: TGTGCCAGCAGCTTGGCCGGGGGACGAAACTATGGCTACACCTTC

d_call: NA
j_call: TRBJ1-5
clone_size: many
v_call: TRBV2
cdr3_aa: CASRSTSNQPQHF
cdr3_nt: TGTGCCAGCCGAAGCACTAGCAATCAGCCCCAGCATTTT

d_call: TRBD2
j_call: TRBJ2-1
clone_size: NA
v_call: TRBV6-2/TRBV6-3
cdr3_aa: CTSSDLGLVGRYNEQFF
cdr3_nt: TGTACCAGCAGTGACCTAGGACTAGTAGGTCGGTACAATGAGCAGTTCTTC

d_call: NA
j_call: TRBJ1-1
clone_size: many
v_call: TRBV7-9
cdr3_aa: CASRPGMNTEAFF
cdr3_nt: TGTGCCAGCAGGCCAGGGATGAACACTGAAGCTTTCTTT

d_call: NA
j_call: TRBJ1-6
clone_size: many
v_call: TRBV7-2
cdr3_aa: CASSLESSSPLHF
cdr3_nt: TGTGCCAGCAGCTTAGAGAGTTCTTCACCCCTCCACTTT

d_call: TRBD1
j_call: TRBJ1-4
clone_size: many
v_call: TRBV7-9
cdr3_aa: CASSLIPRTGGKLFF
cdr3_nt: TGTGCCAGCAGCTTAATCCCTCGGACAGGGGGAAAACTGTTTTTT

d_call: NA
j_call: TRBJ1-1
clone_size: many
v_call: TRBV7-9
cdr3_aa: CASTSTRAGDATEAFF
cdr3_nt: TGTGCCAGCACCTCAACAAGGGCAGGGGATGCCACTGAAGCTTTCTTT

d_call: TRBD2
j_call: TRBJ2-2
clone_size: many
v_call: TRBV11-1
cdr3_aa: CASIRRVAGGGNTGELFF
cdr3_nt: TGTGCCAGCATCCGTCGGGTAGCGGGAGGCGGTAACACCGGGGAGCTGTTTTTT

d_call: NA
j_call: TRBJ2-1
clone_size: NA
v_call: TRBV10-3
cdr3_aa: CAIGDEQFF
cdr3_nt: TGTGCCATCGGGGATGAGCAGTTCTTC

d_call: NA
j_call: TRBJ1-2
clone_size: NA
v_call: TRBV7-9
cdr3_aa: CASSLGLGTDYGYTF
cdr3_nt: TGTGCCAGCAGCTTAGGTTTGGGGACGGACTATGGCTACACCTTC